This T cell receptor (beta chain) stems from a study of read filtering for tumor transcriptome and immune sequencing. This library used around 400 ng RNA and molecular barcoded adaptors spanning alpha/delta and beta/gamma chains. TCRdb reanalysed the reads using MiXCR and keeps one entry per CDR3 protein. The data show roughly 6,000 distinct CDR3 sequences, around 24% seen once. Findings and limits, study-wide: The sorted CD138-negative fraction was a mixed bone marrow immune population, not purified T cells.

This clonotype showed up many times. Its antigen is unidentified. The CDR3 is made up of 13 amino acids. The germline gives CDR1 SQVTM, CDR2 ANQGSEA. J was trimmed by 5 bases and V by 4 bases; bases with no gene match: 4. Specimen: a population of CD138-negative cells sorted from bone marrow. The receptor's source is a donor at least 40 years old with multiple myeloma. The V gene is TRBV29-1, the J gene TRBJ2-1; 8 nucleotides match TRBD2. The CDR3 coding sequence is TGCAGCGTTGGAAGTAGCGGGAACAATGAGCAGTTCTTC. This codes for CSVGSSGNNEQFF.